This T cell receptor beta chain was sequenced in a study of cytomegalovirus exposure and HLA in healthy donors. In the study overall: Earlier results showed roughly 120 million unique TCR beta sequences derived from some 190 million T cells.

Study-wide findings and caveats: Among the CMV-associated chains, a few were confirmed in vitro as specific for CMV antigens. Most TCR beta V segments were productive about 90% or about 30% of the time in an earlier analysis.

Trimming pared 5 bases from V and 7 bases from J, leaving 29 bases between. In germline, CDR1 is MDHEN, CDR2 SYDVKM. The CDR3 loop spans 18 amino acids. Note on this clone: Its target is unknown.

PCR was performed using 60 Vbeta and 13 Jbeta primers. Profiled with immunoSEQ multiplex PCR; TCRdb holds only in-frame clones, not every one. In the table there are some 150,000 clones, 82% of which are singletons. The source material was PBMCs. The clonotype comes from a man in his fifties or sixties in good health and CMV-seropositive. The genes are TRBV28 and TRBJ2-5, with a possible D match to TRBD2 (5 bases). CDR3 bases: TGTGCCAGCAGTCCACGATTCTCAGAGGGCCGTACGCAGGCGACCCAGTACTTC. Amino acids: CASSPRFSEGRTQATQYF.